One sample yielded the 9 T cell receptor beta chains listed below, sequenced in a study of Tregs in tolerant kidney transplant recipients. Libraries were prepared by immunoSEQ multiplex PCR; TCRdb keeps only in-frame clonotypes and omits some of them. The sample has 90,000 to 120,000 clones; 90% are singletons. The source material was CD4+ T cells from blood, sampled before the transplant. These receptors were obtained from a human donor who received a combined kidney and bone marrow transplant.

The rearrangement joins TRBV18 to TRBJ1-5; D is possibly TRBD1 (6 bases). Germline CDR1 KGHSH, CDR2 LQKENI. This CDR3 has 14 amino acids. Trimming took 6 bases from V and 7 from J, leaving 16 bases between them. The CDR3 here is CASSPNPGVQPQHF. The CDR3 nucleotides are TGTGCCAGCTCGCCCAACCCAGGGGTGCAGCCCCAGCATTTT. Full variable domain (missing parts from reference TRBV18 and TRBJ1-5): NAGVMQNPRHLVRRRGQEARLRCSPMKGHSHVYWYRQLPEEGLKFMVYLQKENIIDESGMPKERFSAEFPKEGPSILRIQQVVRGDSAAYFCASSPNPGVQPQHFGDGTRLSIL.

The rearrangement joins TRBV7-2 to TRBJ2-4, with TRBD2 matching 8 bases. The CDR3 is 18 residues long. V dropped 2 bases and J dropped 8; count of bases not matched to a gene: 17. The germline CDR1 and CDR2 sequences are SGHTA and FQGNSA. As DNA, the CDR3 is TGTGCCAGCAGCTTAAGGTTCTCGGGACAACCGGGAGGGGACATTCAGTACTTC. Amino acid sequence: CASSLRFSGQPGGDIQYF.

The rearrangement joins TRBV18 to TRBJ2-1, with TRBD1 as a possible D gene (5 bases). The CDR3 length is 14 residues. Trimming shortened V by 4 bases and J by 8 bases, and 15 bases separated the two germline ends. Germline V gives CDR1 KGHSH, CDR2 LQKENI. In DNA form, the CDR3 reads TGTGCCAGCTCACAAACTCAGGGTGAGGATGAGCAGTTCTTC. This translates into CASSQTQGEDEQFF.

This clone occurred once. The chain uses TRBV25-1 and TRBJ1-3; D remains unclear. Germline V gene data show CDR1 as MGHDK and CDR2 as SYGVNS. The CDR3 contains 13 residues. The V end was cut by 6 bases, the J end by 1 base, with 7 bases between. CDR3 coding DNA: TGTGCCAGCAGGCGTTCTTCTGGAAACACCATATATTTT. It translates to CASRRSSGNTIYF.

This clone was seen only once. J is TRBJ1-4 and V is TRBV5-6, with 10 bases lining up with TRBD1. This CDR3 is built from 15 residues. In germline, CDR1 is SGHDT, CDR2 YYEEEE. The junction had 9 bases not matched to a gene; V was cut back by 7 bases and J by 6 bases. This CDR3 reads CASSGRTGGDEKLFF. For the CDR3, the DNA is TGTGCCAGCTCTGGGAGGACAGGGGGTGATGAAAAACTGTTTTTT.

The count of this clone is one. The chain couples TRBV11-2 to TRBJ2-1, with 9 bases matching TRBD2. Trimming cost V 5 bases and J 9 bases; bases outside gene matches: 17. The CDR3 runs 17 residues. The germline V gene has CDR1 SGHAT and CDR2 FQNNGV. CDR3 protein: CASSPLGGAGGRSEQFF. The CDR3 DNA reads TGTGCCAGCAGCCCCCTGGGTGGGGCGGGGGGGCGGTCTGAGCAGTTCTTC.

The CDR3 DNA sequence: TGCGCCAGCAGCCCGGGGACAAGGACTGAAGCTTTCTTT. Amino acids: CASSPGTRTEAFF. The chain carries TRBV5-1 and TRBJ1-1; maybe TRBD1 (6 bases). The CDR3 has 13 residues. The germline V gene encodes CDR1 SGHRS and CDR2 YFSETQ. V lost 4 bases and J 5 bases, leaving 12 bases between the germline ends.

The rearrangement uses TRBV2 and TRBJ2-5; D is perhaps TRBD2 (6 bases). CDR3 length: 13 residues. V was pared by 10 bases and J by 0 bases, with 12 bases between. The germline V gene encodes CDR1 SNHLY and CDR2 FYNNEI. CDR3 DNA sequence: TGTGCCAACGCCGGGGACTACCAAGAGACCCAGTACTTC. It yields the protein CANAGDYQETQYF.

This chain links TRBV6-1 with TRBJ2-3; 13 positions agree with TRBD2. Germline CDR1 reads MNHNS; CDR2 reads SASEGT. The CDR3 has 15 residues. The V gene end was trimmed by 6 bases and the J gene end by 7 bases; junction bases not matched to a gene: 7. The CDR3 region is CASSVTGLAGNTQYF. The CDR3 DNA sequence: TGTGCCAGCAGCGTAACGGGACTAGCGGGAAATACGCAGTATTTT.